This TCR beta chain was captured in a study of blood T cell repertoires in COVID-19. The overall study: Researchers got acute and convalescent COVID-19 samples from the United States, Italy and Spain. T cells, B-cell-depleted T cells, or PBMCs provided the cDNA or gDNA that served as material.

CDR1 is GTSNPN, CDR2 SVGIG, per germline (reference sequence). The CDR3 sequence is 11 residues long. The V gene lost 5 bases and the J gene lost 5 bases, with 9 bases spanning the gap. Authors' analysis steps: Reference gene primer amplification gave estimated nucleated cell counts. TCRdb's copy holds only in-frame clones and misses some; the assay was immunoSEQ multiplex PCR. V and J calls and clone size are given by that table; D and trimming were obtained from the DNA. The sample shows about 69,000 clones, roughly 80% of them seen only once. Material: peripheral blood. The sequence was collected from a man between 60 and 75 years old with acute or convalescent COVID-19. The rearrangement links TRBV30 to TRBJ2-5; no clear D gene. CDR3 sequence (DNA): TGTGCCTGGGGGCCCAGGGAGACCCAGTACTTC. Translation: CAWGPRETQYF.